This entry concerns a single TCR beta chain. No antigen is known for it. The data derive from a study of T cell responses to AZD1222 COVID-19 vaccine. Germline V CDR1 and CDR2: MNHEY, SVGAGI. This CDR3 has 15 amino acids. The V and J ends lost 5 bases and 5 bases, in that order; junction bases with no gene match: 9. Study-level findings and limits: In all cases, repertoires were sampled only after the peak T cell response. Donors were largely white British and mainly female; clonal diversity was possibly underestimated. Two doses of AZD1222 preceded a rise in Spike-specific TCR breadth and depth.

Assay used: immunoSEQ multiplex PCR; TCRdb lists only in-frame clones, some missing. This sample has just over 150,000 clones, with about 85% found just once. This receptor was taken from an adult who had recovered from COVID-19. Sequencing used peripheral blood, obtained after recovery from COVID-19. The chain combines TRBV6-5 with TRBJ1-1; 9 nucleotides line up with TRBD1. In DNA form, the CDR3 reads TGTGCCAGCAGTCCTCCGGGACAGGGTGAGACTGAAGCTTTCTTT. Translated, it gives CASSPPGQGETEAFF.